This T cell receptor beta chain was observed in a study of cytomegalovirus exposure and HLA in healthy donors. CDR1 is MNHNS and CDR2 is SASEGT in the germline V gene. V shed 3 bases and J shed 5 bases, with 10 bases lying between them. The CDR3 runs to 13 residues. In the PCR, 60 Vbeta and 13 Jbeta primers were used. Generated by immunoSEQ multiplex PCR, the TCRdb table keeps only in-frame clones and is missing some. The profile covers about 160,000 clones, with roughly 70% appearing a single time and about 2.7% taken by the ten largest. The rearrangement uses TRBV6-1 and TRBJ1-2; D possibly corresponds to TRBD1 (5 bases). The receptor's source is a woman aged 45-65 years in good health and CMV-seropositive. The sample consisted of PBMCs. The CDR3 coding sequence is TGTGCCAGCAGTGACAGGGAGGGGTATGGCTACACCTTC. Translating gives CASSDREGYGYTF.